The clone carrying this TCR beta chain was detected many times. Its antigen is unidentified. In TCRdb, the RACE reads were re-called with MiXCR into one record per CDR3 protein. The sample includes about 98,000 distinct CDR3 sequences, under 14% of them seen just once. This sample is part of a study of human T cells and chemical hapten exposure. Study findings and constraints: PT1 expanded TCR numbers tracked positively with patch test score.

Time point meaning: pre-sensitization, week 0. Treatment indicated: therapeutic diphenylcyclopropenone sensitization with weekly scalp DPC. Unfractionated whole blood served as the source for total RNA extraction. Trimming pared 5 bases from V and 8 bases from J, leaving 21 bases between. CDR1 and CDR2 from the germline V gene are SGHVS and FNYEAQ. The CDR3 is 16 amino acids. The TCR originated in an older woman with alopecia areata. Some clones in this sample may be carry-over from other donors' samples. The sequencing used whole blood, collected in connection with sensitization to the hapten diphenylcyclopropenone (DPC). V usage is TRBV7-6 and J usage is TRBJ1-4; TRBD1 is a possible D gene (5 bases). The CDR3, as DNA: TGTGCCAGCAGCCCCCAACCGGACGGTCAGGGAGAAAAACTGTTTTTT. Its translation is CASSPQPDGQGEKLFF.